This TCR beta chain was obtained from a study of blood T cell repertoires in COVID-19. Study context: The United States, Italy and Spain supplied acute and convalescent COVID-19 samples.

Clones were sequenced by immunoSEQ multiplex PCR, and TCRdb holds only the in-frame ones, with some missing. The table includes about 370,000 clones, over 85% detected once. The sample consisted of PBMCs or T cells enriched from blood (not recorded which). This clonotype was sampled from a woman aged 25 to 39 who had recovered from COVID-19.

CDR3 bases: TGTGCCAGCAGCTCCCGGGACAGGGTTTTCGATGAGCAGTTCTTC. This encodes CASSSRDRVFDEQFF. This sequence joins TRBV13 and TRBJ2-1; 9 bases agree with TRBD1. This CDR3 comprises 15 residues. V was clipped by 4 bases and J by 8 bases; unmatched bases: 9. Germline CDR1 and CDR2: PRHDT and FYEKMQ (reference sequence).